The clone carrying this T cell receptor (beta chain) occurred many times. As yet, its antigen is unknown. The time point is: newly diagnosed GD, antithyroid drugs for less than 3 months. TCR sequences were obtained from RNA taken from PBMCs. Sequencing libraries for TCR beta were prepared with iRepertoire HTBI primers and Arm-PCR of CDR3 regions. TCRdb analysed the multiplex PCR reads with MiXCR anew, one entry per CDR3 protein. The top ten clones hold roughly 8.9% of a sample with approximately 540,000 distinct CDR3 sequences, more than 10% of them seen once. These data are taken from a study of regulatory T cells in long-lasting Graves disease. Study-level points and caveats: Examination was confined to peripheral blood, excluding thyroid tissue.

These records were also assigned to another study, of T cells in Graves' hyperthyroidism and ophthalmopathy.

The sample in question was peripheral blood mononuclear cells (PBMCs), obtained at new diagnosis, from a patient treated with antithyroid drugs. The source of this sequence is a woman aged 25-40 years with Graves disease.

The CDR3 nucleotides read TGTGCCAGCAGGGGGCAGGTAGCCGTCGGGGAGCTGTTTTTT. Its protein is CASRGQVAVGELFF. The chain recombines TRBV27 with TRBJ2-2; weak D call: TRBD1 (5 bases). The germline V gene encodes CDR1 MNHEY and CDR2 SMNVEV (reference sequence). This CDR3 region has 14 residues. V shed 6 bases and J shed 7 bases, with 15 bases lying between them.